The text below deals with one T cell receptor (beta chain). CDR1 is LGHNA and CDR2 is YNFKEQ in the germline V gene. The V end was cut by 4 bases, the J end by 0 bases, with 7 bases between. The CDR3 consists of 14 residues. Donors in Cohort 3 counted as recovered after two negative PCRs, clearance, or symptom resolution. These data are taken from a study of blood T cell repertoires in COVID-19. The repertoire was sequenced with immunoSEQ multiplex PCR; TCRdb's copy has only in-frame clones and lacks some. The sample has a few hundred thousand clones, around 90% seen once. The sample comprised PBMCs or T cells enriched from blood (not recorded which). The chain links TRBV4-2 to TRBJ1-5, with a tentative D call TRBD1 (5 bases). The TCR comes from a woman in her 30s who had recovered from COVID-19. The CDR3 region is CASSPDSSNQPQHF. As DNA, the CDR3 is TGTGCCAGCAGCCCCGACAGTAGCAATCAGCCCCAGCATTTT.